Listed here are 8 T cell receptor beta chains from one sample, sequenced in a study of T-cell memory formation after mild COVID-19. TCRdb reprocessed the 5' RACE reads with MiXCR, giving one entry per CDR3 protein. This table holds about 350,000 distinct CDR3 sequences, roughly 19% found once. Sequenced input: PBMCs or a T cell subset sorted from them (not recorded which). The origin of the receptors is a man younger than 30 who had mild COVID-19 (a few samples of this study predate the infection). Cell type and time point are not known.

The chain employs TRBV4-3 and TRBJ1-2; D is unresolved. The V and J ends lost 3 bases and 4 bases respectively, with 6 bases between them. The V gene's germline CDR1 is LGHNA and CDR2 YSLEER. CDR3 length equals 12 residues. Here the CDR3 reads CASSHPGYGYTF. The CDR3 region has the DNA TGCGCCAGCAGCCACCCAGGCTATGGCTACACCTTC.

The chain joins TRBV3-1 to TRBJ2-1, with 12 bases lining up with TRBD2. Germline CDR1 LGHDT, CDR2 YNNKEL (reference sequence). The CDR3 is made up of 15 amino acids. V was clipped by 5 bases and J by 8 bases; unmatched bases: 7. This chain's CDR3 is CASSTRLAGVDEQFF. In DNA form, the CDR3 reads TGTGCCAGCAGCACCCGACTAGCGGGGGTGGATGAGCAGTTCTTC.

This clonotype was counted only a few times. J is TRBJ1-2 and V is TRBV6-2 or TRBV6-3; 7 nucleotides line up with TRBD1. The germline CDR1 and CDR2 sequences are MNHEY and SVGEGT. CDR3 length: 14 amino acids. J was trimmed by 2 bases and V by 8 bases; bases with no gene match: 8. Written as DNA, the CDR3 is TGTGCCAGCCATTACGGGACAGTGAACTATGGCTACACCTTC. Its protein is CASHYGTVNYGYTF.

This clonotype was seen at least ten times. The genes are TRBV5-1 and TRBJ1-1; D uncertain. This CDR3 contains 14 residues. V dropped 2 bases and J dropped 1 base, with 9 bases sitting between them. Per germline, CDR1 SGHRS and CDR2 YFSETQ. The CDR3 spells CASSFATANTEAFF. The CDR3 DNA reads as TGCGCCAGCAGCTTTGCGACGGCGAACACTGAAGCTTTCTTT. The entire variable domain, with the rest obtained from reference TRBV5-1 and TRBJ1-1, is as follows: KAGVTQTPRYLIKTRGQQVTLSCSPISGHRSVSWYQQTPGQGLQFLFEYFSETQRNKGNFPGRFSGRQFSNSRSEMNVSTLELGDSALYLCASSFATANTEAFFGQGTRLTVV.

The rearrangement links TRBV4-3 to TRBJ1-3; no clear D gene. The V and J ends lost 6 bases and 8 bases respectively, with 26 bases between them. Germline loops: CDR1 LGHNA, CDR2 YSLEER. The CDR3 is 17 residues long. The CDR3 reads CASSLGSLRGGHDTIYF. The CDR3 coding sequence is TGCGCCAGCAGTCTCGGGAGCTTGAGAGGCGGCCACGACACCATATATTTT.

The gene calls are TRBV29-1 and TRBJ2-3; tentatively, D is TRBD2 (5 bases). From germline, CDR1 is SQVTM and CDR2 ANQGSEA. The CDR3 has 13 residues. Trimming shortened V by 3 bases and J by 6 bases, and 13 bases separated the two germline ends. CDR3 sequence (DNA): TGCAGCGTTGACCTTTTAGCGTCGGATACGCAGTATTTT. Translated: CSVDLLASDTQYF.

A few counts support this clonotype. The rearrangement joins TRBV21-1 to TRBJ2-7; TRBD1, the table's D call, lacks a check against the DNA. TRBV21-1 is annotated as a pseudogene. The CDR3 has 12 amino acids. The CDR3 region is CATRTGSHEQYV. As DNA, the CDR3 is TGTGCCACTCGGACAGGGAGCCACGAGCAGTACGTC.

This clonotype appeared a few times. The chain is built from TRBV12-3 or TRBV12-4 and TRBJ2-5, with a possible D match to TRBD2 (6 bases). Trimming pared 5 bases from V and 4 bases from J, leaving 11 bases between. The CDR3 runs 13 residues. The CDR3 loop is CASSIGDSETQYF. The CDR3 nucleotides read TGTGCCAGCAGTATCGGGGACTCAGAGACCCAGTACTTC.